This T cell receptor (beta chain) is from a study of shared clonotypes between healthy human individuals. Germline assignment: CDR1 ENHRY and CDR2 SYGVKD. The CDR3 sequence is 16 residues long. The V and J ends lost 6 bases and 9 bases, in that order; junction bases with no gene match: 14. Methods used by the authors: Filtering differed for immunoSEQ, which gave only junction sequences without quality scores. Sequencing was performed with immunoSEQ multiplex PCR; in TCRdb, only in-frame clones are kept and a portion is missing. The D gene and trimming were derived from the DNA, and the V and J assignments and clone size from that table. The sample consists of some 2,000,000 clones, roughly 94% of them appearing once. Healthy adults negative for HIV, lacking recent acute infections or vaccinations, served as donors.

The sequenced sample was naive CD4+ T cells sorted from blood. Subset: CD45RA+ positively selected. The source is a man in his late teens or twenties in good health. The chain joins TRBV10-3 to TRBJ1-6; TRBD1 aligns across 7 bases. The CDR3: CAISPTSTGKGSPLHF. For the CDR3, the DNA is TGTGCCATCAGCCCGACCTCGACAGGGAAGGGTTCACCCCTCCACTTT.